The next 16 T cell receptor beta chains were all read from a single sample in a study of blood T cell repertoires in COVID-19. Method: immunoSEQ multiplex PCR; TCRdb's copy keeps in-frame clones and lacks some. The sample gives some 220,000 clones, around 82% of which show up once; under 8.5% is in the top ten. The source material was peripheral blood. The receptor source for this set is a woman aged 70 to 79 with acute or convalescent COVID-19.

The chain is built from TRBV7-6 and TRBJ2-3; TRBD1 matches 10 bases. The CDR3 is made up of 16 amino acids. Germline CDR1 reads SGHVS; CDR2 reads FNYEAQ. The ends lost 5 bases at V and 4 bases at J; junction bases unmatched: 9. The CDR3 region is CASSLVRGQGADTQYF. The CDR3 nucleotides read TGTGCCAGCAGCCTTGTCCGAGGACAGGGGGCAGATACGCAGTATTTT.

CDR3 in amino acids: CASSPRSELTGELFF. The CDR3 coding sequence is TGTGCCAGCTCACCGAGGTCGGAACTCACCGGGGAGCTGTTTTTT. J is TRBJ2-2 and V is TRBV18, with D unclear. The CDR3 totals 15 residues. Between the trimmed V and J ends, which lost 3 bases and 4 bases, there was a span of 12 bases. Germline lookup yields CDR1 KGHSH and CDR2 LQKENI.

The gene calls are TRBV7-9 and TRBJ2-7; TRBD1 aligns across 9 bases. The V segment lost 6 bases and the J segment 5 bases; nucleotides outside the gene matches: 17. From germline, CDR1 is SEHNR and CDR2 FQNEAQ (reference sequence). The CDR3 spans 17 residues. The CDR3 loop reads CASSATPPGTGIHEQYF. The CDR3 region has the DNA TGTGCCAGCAGTGCTACACCCCCCGGGACAGGGATCCACGAGCAGTACTTC.

This chain connects TRBV24-1 to TRBJ2-2, with a tentative D call TRBD1 (6 bases). The V and J ends lost 8 bases and 0 bases respectively, with 9 bases between them. Germline V lookup: CDR1 KGHDR, CDR2 SFDVKD. The CDR3 is 14 amino acids. The CDR3 nucleotides read TGTGCCACCACCGGGACATCGAACACCGGGGAGCTGTTTTTT. Its translation is CATTGTSNTGELFF.

The chain joins TRBV7-6 to TRBJ2-1, with D perhaps matching TRBD1 (5 bases). The CDR3 extends over 15 amino acids. Germline loops: CDR1 SGHVS, CDR2 FNYEAQ. With 1 base removed from V and 7 bases from J, the gap between germline ends came to 14 bases. The CDR3 sequence is CASSLVMGPWNEQFF. CDR3 DNA sequence: TGTGCCAGCAGCTTAGTGATGGGGCCGTGGAATGAGCAGTTCTTC.

The V and J genes are TRBV2 and TRBJ1-2; 11 positions agree with TRBD1. In germline, CDR1 is SNHLY, CDR2 FYNNEI. This CDR3 comprises 15 residues. The trim removed 6 bases at V and 5 bases at J, leaving 8 bases unmatched. The CDR3 DNA reads as TGTGCCAGCAGCCCCGGACAGGGGGCAAGGTATGGCTACACCTTC. Protein sequence: CASSPGQGARYGYTF.

The chain is built from TRBV6-5 and TRBJ2-2, with D tentatively TRBD2 (5 bases). The ends were cut back, 11 bases at V and 0 bases at J, with 13 bases in the middle. Germline loops: CDR1 MNHEY, CDR2 SVGAGI. The CDR3 totals 14 residues. CDR3 DNA sequence: TGTGCCTCTCTAAGGGAGCCGAACACCGGGGAGCTGTTTTTT. This translates into CASLREPNTGELFF.

The V call is TRBV19, the J call TRBJ1-3; TRBD1 might be the D (5 bases). The germline V gene encodes CDR1 LNHDA and CDR2 SQIVND (reference sequence). The CDR3 sequence is 16 residues long. Trimming pared 3 bases from V and 1 base from J, leaving 13 bases between. The CDR3 region is CASSMYQGGSGNTIYF. The CDR3 DNA is TGTGCCAGTAGTATGTACCAGGGAGGTTCTGGAAACACCATATATTTT.

This chain links TRBV10-1 with TRBJ1-1; D remains unclear. Germline V gene data show CDR1 as WNHNN and CDR2 as SYGVQD (reference sequence). The CDR3 spans 15 residues. The V and J ends lost 7 bases and 0 bases respectively, with 15 bases between them. For the CDR3, the DNA is TGCGCCAGCACCTACAGATATGGGTTGAACACTGAAGCTTTCTTT. It is translated as CASTYRYGLNTEAFF.

CDR3 nucleotides: TGTGCCAGCAGCCCTCGAATAAGCGACAGCTACGAGCAGTACTTC. This gives the protein CASSPRISDSYEQYF. The V gene is TRBV9, the J gene TRBJ2-7; tentative D call: TRBD1 (5 bases). The CDR3 consists of 15 residues. CDR1 and CDR2 (germline): SGDLS, YYNGEE. The ends were cut back, 4 bases at V and 3 bases at J, with 17 bases in the middle.

The chain uses TRBV3-1 (or the pseudogene TRBV3-2) and TRBJ1-6; no firm D call. The CDR3 sequence is 16 residues long. Trimming removed 3 bases at V and 10 bases at J, with 19 bases between. Germline CDR1 reads LGHDT; CDR2 reads YNNKEL (reference sequence). CDR3 amino acids: CASSQPQTGAPSPLHF. The DNA for the CDR3 is TGTGCCAGCAGCCAGCCACAGACGGGAGCGCCGTCACCCCTCCACTTT.

This chain joins TRBV6-1 and TRBJ2-5; D possibly corresponds to TRBD2 (6 bases). The CDR3 is made up of 16 amino acids. V was shortened by 3 bases and J by 1 base, with 15 bases between the two germline ends. CDR1 is MNHNS, CDR2 SASEGT, per germline. The CDR3 nucleotides are TGTGCCAGCAGTGATCAGGGACTTACTTCCCAAGAGACCCAGTACTTC. It translates to CASSDQGLTSQETQYF.

The V gene is TRBV11-2, the J gene TRBJ2-3, with 9 positions matching TRBD2. Losses at the gene ends were 11 bases for V and 3 bases for J; bases not matched to a gene: 6. CDR3 size: 13 residues. Germline V gene sequence: CDR1 SGHAT, CDR2 FQNNGV. The CDR3 protein is CAGAGGRTDTQYF. The DNA of the CDR3 is TGTGCCGGGGCGGGGGGGCGTACAGATACGCAGTATTTT.

The rearrangement links TRBV7-2 to TRBJ2-7; 10 bases line up with TRBD1. Trimming took 2 bases from V and 7 from J; bases not matched to a gene: 8. Germline values: CDR1 SGHTA, CDR2 FQGNSA. CDR3 length: 15 residues. The CDR3 DNA reads TGTGCCAGCAGCTTATCCGGACAGGGGGGCTGGGAGCAGTACTTC. Protein product: CASSLSGQGGWEQYF.

V gene TRBV7-9 combines with J gene TRBJ2-1, with D possibly being TRBD2 (6 bases). Germline V gene lookup returns CDR1 SEHNR and CDR2 FQNEAQ (reference sequence). The CDR3 has 17 residues. Trimming stripped 1 base from V and 9 bases from J, with 22 bases between. CDR3 region: CASSLDSGRGKDLEQFF. CDR3 DNA sequence: TGTGCCAGCAGCTTAGATTCTGGGCGGGGAAAAGATCTTGAGCAGTTCTTC. Based on the CDR3 plus reference TRBV7-9 and TRBJ2-1, the full variable domain is DTGVSQNPRHKITKRGQNVTFRCDPISEHNRLYWYRQTLGQGPEFLTYFQNEAQLEKSRLLSDRFSAERPKGSFSTLEIQRTEQGDSAMYLCASSLDSGRGKDLEQFFGPGTRLTVL.

The rearrangement uses TRBV29-1 and TRBJ2-1, with 13 positions matching TRBD2. J gave up 13 bases and V 7 bases, and 4 bases lay outside the gene matches. CDR1 SQVTM and CDR2 ANQGSEA come from the germline V gene. This CDR3 is built from 11 residues. CDR3 sequence: CSGGTSGVQFF. The DNA of the CDR3 is TGCAGCGGCGGGACTAGCGGGGTTCAGTTCTTC.